This TCR beta chain is drawn from a study of T cells after yellow fever vaccination. Points from the study as a whole: Most clones from primary vaccination resurfaced after the booster (about 95% CD4, 88% CD8).

The 5'RACE template-switching step produced TCR cDNA and added a universal primer site and UMIs. TCRdb re-called the 5' RACE reads through MiXCR, storing one row per CDR3 protein. This table has under 400,000 distinct CDR3 sequences, 11% appearing once. The junction had 6 bases not matched to a gene; V was cut back by 8 bases and J by 0 bases. This CDR3 is 15 amino acids long. Germline V gene sequence: CDR1 LNHNV, CDR2 YYDKDF (reference sequence). In this sample, this clonotype turned up a few times. The antigen is undetermined. This receptor was identified in a young man who received the YFV17D yellow fever vaccine. This sample comprised PBMCs, obtained on the day of the first yellow fever vaccination. The genes are TRBV15 and TRBJ2-1; 8 bases align to TRBD2. The CDR3 nucleotides are TGTGCCACCGGTCGGGGGGGGCCCTCCTACAATGAGCAGTTCTTC. This codes for CATGRGGPSYNEQFF.